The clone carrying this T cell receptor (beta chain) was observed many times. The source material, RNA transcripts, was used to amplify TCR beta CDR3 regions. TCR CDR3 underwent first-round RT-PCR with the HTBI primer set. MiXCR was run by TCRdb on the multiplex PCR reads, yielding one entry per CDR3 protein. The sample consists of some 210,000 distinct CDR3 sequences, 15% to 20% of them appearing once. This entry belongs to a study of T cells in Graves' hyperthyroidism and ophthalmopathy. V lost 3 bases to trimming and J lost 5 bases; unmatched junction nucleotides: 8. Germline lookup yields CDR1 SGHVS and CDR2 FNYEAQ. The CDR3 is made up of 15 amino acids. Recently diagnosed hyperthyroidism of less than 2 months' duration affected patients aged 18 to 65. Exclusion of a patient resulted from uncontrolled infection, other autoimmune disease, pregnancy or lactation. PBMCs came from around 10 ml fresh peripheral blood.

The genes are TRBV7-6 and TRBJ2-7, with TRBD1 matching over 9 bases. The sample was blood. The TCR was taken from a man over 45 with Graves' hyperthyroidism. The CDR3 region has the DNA TGTGCCAGCAGCTTTACAGGGGGCAAGTTTGACGAGCAGTACTTC. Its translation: CASSFTGGKFDEQYF.